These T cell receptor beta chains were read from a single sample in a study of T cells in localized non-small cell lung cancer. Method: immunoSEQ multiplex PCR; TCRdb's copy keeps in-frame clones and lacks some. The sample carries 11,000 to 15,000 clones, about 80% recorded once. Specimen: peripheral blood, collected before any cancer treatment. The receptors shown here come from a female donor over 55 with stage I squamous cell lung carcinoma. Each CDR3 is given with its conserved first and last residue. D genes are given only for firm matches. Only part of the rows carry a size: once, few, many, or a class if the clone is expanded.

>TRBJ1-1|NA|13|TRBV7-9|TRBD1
TGTGCCAGCAGCGTACGGGACAGCATCGAAGCTTTCTTT
CASSVRDSIEAFF
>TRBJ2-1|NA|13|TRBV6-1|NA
TGTGCCAGCAGTGAAAACAGGATCTATGAGCAGTTCTTC
CASSENRIYEQFF
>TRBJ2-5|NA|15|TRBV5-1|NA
TGCGCCAGCAGCTTCTACTCGACAGCCCAAGAGACCCAGTACTTC
CASSFYSTAQETQYF
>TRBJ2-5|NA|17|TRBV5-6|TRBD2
TGTGCCAGCAGCTCGGGGGGACTAGCATACCCCTGGGAGACCCAGTACTTC
CASSSGGLAYPWETQYF
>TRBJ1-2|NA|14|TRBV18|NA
TGTGCCAGCTCACCACCGGGCAGCCCGGGAGGCTACACCTTC
CASSPPGSPGGYTF
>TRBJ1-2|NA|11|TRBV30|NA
TGTGCCTGGAGTAGGTTGGATGGCTACACCTTC
CAWSRLDGYTF
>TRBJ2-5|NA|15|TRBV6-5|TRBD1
TGTGCCAGCAGATCGCGACAGGGAAGCGTAGAGACCCAGTACTTC
CASRSRQGSVETQYF
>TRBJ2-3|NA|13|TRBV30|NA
TGTGCCTGGAGTGGAACTAGCCTCGATACGCAGTATTTT
CAWSGTSLDTQYF
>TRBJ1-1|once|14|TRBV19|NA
TGTGCCAGTAGTATAGCGGGGGGGCGGACTGAAGCTTTCTTT
CASSIAGGRTEAFF
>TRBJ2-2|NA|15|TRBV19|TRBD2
TGTGCCAGTAGTCGGGGGGTTCGGAACACCGGGGAGCTGTTTTTT
CASSRGVRNTGELFF
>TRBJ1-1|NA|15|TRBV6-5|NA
TGTGCCAGCATCGACGGAGGAGCGGTGAACACTGAAGCTTTCTTT
CASIDGGAVNTEAFF
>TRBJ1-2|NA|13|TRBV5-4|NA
TGTGCCAGCAGACTAGAGGGAAACTATGGCTACACCTTC
CASRLEGNYGYTF
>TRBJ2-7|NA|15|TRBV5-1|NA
TGCGCCAGCAGCTTGAACGTCGGTGGGTCCTACGAGCAGTACTTC
CASSLNVGGSYEQYF
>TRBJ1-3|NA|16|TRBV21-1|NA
TGTGCCAGCAGCAAGGGGGGAACAGGCCGGTGGAACACCATATATTTT
CASSKGGTGRWNTIYF
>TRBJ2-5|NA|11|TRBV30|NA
TGTGCCTGGAGTGTAGGGGAGACCCAGTACTTC
CAWSVGETQYF
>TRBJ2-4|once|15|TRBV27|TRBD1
TGTGCCAGCAGTTCCTACCGGGACAGTGGGGACATTCAGTACTTC
CASSSYRDSGDIQYF
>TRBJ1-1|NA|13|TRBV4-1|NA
TGCGCCAGCAGCCAAGTCGGGAACACTGAAGCTTTCTTT
CASSQVGNTEAFF
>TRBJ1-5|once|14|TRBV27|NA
TGTGCCAGCAGTACAGGGTTACTCGCTCAGCCCCAGCATTTT
CASSTGLLAQPQHF
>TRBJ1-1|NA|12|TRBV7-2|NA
TGTGCCAGCAGCTTATTCAAGGGTAGGGCTTTCTTT
CASSLFKGRAFF
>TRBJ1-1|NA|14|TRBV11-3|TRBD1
TGTGCCAGCAGCCAGGACAGGGGAGGGGGTGAAGCTTTCTTT
CASSQDRGGGEAFF
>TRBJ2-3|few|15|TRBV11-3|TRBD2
TGTGCCAGCAGCTTACGGGGGGGGCGCTCAGATACGCAGTATTTT
CASSLRGGRSDTQYF
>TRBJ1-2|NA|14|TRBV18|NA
TGTGCCAGCTCACCAAGGGGCGAGGGCTATGGCTACACCTTC
CASSPRGEGYGYTF
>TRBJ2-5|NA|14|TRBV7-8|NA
TGTGCCAGCAGCTTAGCGCCGGGCGGGGAGACCCAGTACTTC
CASSLAPGGETQYF
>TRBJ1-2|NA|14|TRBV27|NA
TGTGCCAGCAGCCGGGACGCCAAAACGGGGGGCTACACCTTC
CASSRDAKTGGYTF
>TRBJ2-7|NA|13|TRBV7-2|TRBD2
TGTGCCAGCAGCTCTAGCGGCCCCTACGAGCAGTACTTC
CASSSSGPYEQYF
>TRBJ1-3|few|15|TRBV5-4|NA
TGTGCCAGCAGCTTGGGGCAGATCTCTGGAAACACCATATATTTT
CASSLGQISGNTIYF
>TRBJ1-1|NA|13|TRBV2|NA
TGTGCCAGCACTCGCGCGGTGAACACTGAAGCTTTCTTT
CASTRAVNTEAFF
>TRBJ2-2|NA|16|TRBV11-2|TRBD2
TGTGCCAGCAGCTTCGTCCGGGGGGTGAACACCGGGGAGCTGTTTTTT
CASSFVRGVNTGELFF
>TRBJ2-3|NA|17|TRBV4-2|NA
TGTGCCAGCAGCCCCTTTATGTATGGGGGTTACGCGGATACGCAGTATTTT
CASSPFMYGGYADTQYF
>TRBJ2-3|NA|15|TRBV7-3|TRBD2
TGTGCCAGCAGCCAACTAGCGGGGGGTATAGATACGCAGTATTTT
CASSQLAGGIDTQYF
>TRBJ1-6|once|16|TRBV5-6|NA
TGTGCCAGCACCCCCGGGGGACAAAAAGATAATTCACCCCTCCACTTT
CASTPGGQKDNSPLHF
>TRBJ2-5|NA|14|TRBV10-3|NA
TGTGCCATCAGTGAGGGGCAGGGAGTTAGGGCCCAGTACTTC
CAISEGQGVRAQYF
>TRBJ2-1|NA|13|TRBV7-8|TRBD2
TGTGCCAGCAGCTTGGTGCCTAGCGGGGAGCAGTTCTTC
CASSLVPSGEQFF
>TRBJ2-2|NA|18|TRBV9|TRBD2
TGTGCCAGCAGCGTAGTGCGGGGGGGCCGAGTAGGGGCCGGGGAGCTGTTTTTT
CASSVVRGGRVGAGELFF
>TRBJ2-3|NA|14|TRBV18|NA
TGTGCCAGCTCACCATCGATTACCACAGATACGCAGTATTTT
CASSPSITTDTQYF
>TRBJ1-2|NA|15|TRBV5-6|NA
TGTGCCAGCAGCTTGGGGGTCCAAGCTAACTATGGCTACACCTTC
CASSLGVQANYGYTF
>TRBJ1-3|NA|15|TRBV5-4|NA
TGTGCCAGCAGGCCCGGGCAGAGCTCTGGAAACACCATATATTTT
CASRPGQSSGNTIYF
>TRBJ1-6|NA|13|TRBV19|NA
TGTGCCAGTAAGGATCGGGGACATTCACCCCTCCACTTT
CASKDRGHSPLHF
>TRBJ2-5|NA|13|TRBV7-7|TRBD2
TGTGCCAGCAGCCCGGGGGGGCAAGAGACCCAGTACTTC
CASSPGGQETQYF
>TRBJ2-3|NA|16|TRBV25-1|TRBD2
TGTGCCAGCAGTGAAGGGACTACTATTAGCACAGATACGCAGTATTTT
CASSEGTTISTDTQYF
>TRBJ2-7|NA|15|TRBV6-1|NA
TGTGCCAGCAGTGTGGGGGGGCAGAGGTCCTACGAGCAGTACTTC
CASSVGGQRSYEQYF
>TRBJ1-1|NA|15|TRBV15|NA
TGTGCCACCAGCAGAGATTCTCGGGGCACAGGTAAAGCTTTCTTT
CATSRDSRGTGKAFF